This is a list of T cell receptor beta chains from one sample in a study of cytomegalovirus exposure and HLA in healthy donors. Data came from immunoSEQ multiplex PCR; TCRdb stores just in-frame clones and leaves some out. This sample yields 150,000 or so clones, of which under 85% are seen a single time; 3.5% to 5% belongs to the top ten. The sequencing input was PBMCs. All receptors derive from a man aged 45-65 years in good health and CMV-seropositive. Each CDR3 is given with its conserved first and last residue. A D gene is named only where the DNA matches it firmly. The size of a clone is reported for some rows only, either as once, few or many, or as a class for expanded clones.

d_gene	v_gene	abundance	j_gene	CDR3nt	CDR3aa
-	TRBV10-3	once	TRBJ2-1	TGTGCCATCAGCTTTACAGACAGCGTCTACAATGAGCAGTTCTTC	CAISFTDSVYNEQFF
-	TRBV10-3	-	TRBJ1-5	TGTGCCATCAGTGTATCCGGGAGCAATCAGCCCCAGCATTTT	CAISVSGSNQPQHF
TRBD2	TRBV7-3	-	TRBJ2-1	TGTGCCAGCAGCTTAGAATTAGCGGGGGGGAATGAGCAGTTCTTC	CASSLELAGGNEQFF
TRBD1	TRBV30	-	TRBJ2-7	TGTGCCTGGAGTGGGGACAGAGAGCAGTACTTC	CAWSGDREQYF
-	TRBV5-1	-	TRBJ2-2	TGCGCCAGCAGCTTGGTGGCCGGGTTTGGGTCCGGGGAGCTGTTTTTT	CASSLVAGFGSGELFF
TRBD2	TRBV28	-	TRBJ2-1	TGTGCCAGCAGCATACCGGGACTAGCGAGAAATGAGCAGTTCTTC	CASSIPGLARNEQFF
-	TRBV6-5	-	TRBJ1-5	TGTGCCAGCAGAGACAGTAGCAATCAGCCCCAGCATTTT	CASRDSSNQPQHF
-	TRBV4-1	-	TRBJ1-4	TGCGCCAGCAGCCAAGAGAGGGATTCAGGAGAAAAACTGTTTTTT	CASSQERDSGEKLFF
-	TRBV14	-	TRBJ1-2	TGTGCCAGCAGCCATTGGGGGGGCTATGGCTACACCTTC	CASSHWGGYGYTF
-	TRBV30	-	TRBJ2-5	TGTGCCTGGAGTGTGACTAGGGAAGAGACCCAGTACTTC	CAWSVTREETQYF
-	TRBV27	-	TRBJ2-2	TGTGCCAGCAGTTTTACCGGGGACACCGGGGAGCTGTTTTTT	CASSFTGDTGELFF
TRBD1	TRBV10-2	few	TRBJ1-5	TGCGCCAGCAGTCAACGACAGGGGACTCAGCCCCAGCATTTT	CASSQRQGTQPQHF
-	TRBV19	once	TRBJ1-1	TGTGCCAGTAGTATAGATGGACTCAACGGGGAAGCTTTCTTT	CASSIDGLNGEAFF
-	TRBV30	-	TRBJ2-3	TGTGCCTGGGAAATCGGTACTACGCAGTATTTT	CAWEIGTTQYF
-	TRBV5-1	-	TRBJ2-7	TGCGCCAGCAGGGACTCGAGCTCCTACGAGCAGTACTTC	CASRDSSSYEQYF
TRBD2	TRBV2	once	TRBJ2-1	TGTGCCAGCAGTGAATATGGGGGGGATGAGCAGTTCTTC	CASSEYGGDEQFF
TRBD2	TRBV5-1	-	TRBJ2-3	TGCGCCAGCAGCTTAGGGACTAGCGGAGCCACAGATACGCAGTATTTT	CASSLGTSGATDTQYF
TRBD1	TRBV7-3	-	TRBJ2-7	TGTGCCAGCAGCCCGCCCGACAGGGGGCGCCCCTGCGAGCAGTACTTC	CASSPPDRGRPCEQYF
-	TRBV4-1	-	TRBJ2-1	TGCGCCAGCAGCCACGAAGGACAGTACAATGAGCAGTTCTTC	CASSHEGQYNEQFF
TRBD1	TRBV2	-	TRBJ2-1	TGTGCCAGCAGTGATCTCAGGGGGAAGCCTGAGCAGTTCTTC	CASSDLRGKPEQFF
-	TRBV6-1	once	TRBJ2-3	TGTGCCAGCAAGTGGGAGGTACCTAGCACAGATACGCAGTATTTT	CASKWEVPSTDTQYF
-	TRBV2	-	TRBJ2-2	TGTGCCAGCAGAATCCAGGGTTCCACCGGGGAGCTGTTTTTT	CASRIQGSTGELFF
-	TRBV2	-	TRBJ2-3	TGTGCCAGCAGTGATATTATAGATCAGTATTTT	CASSDIIDQYF
TRBD2	TRBV7-9	once	TRBJ2-7	TGTGCCAGCAGCAAGGGGATCCTAGCGGGAGAGCAGTACTTC	CASSKGILAGEQYF
-	TRBV30	once	TRBJ1-2	TGTGCCTGGAATTCCGGGGGCTATGGCTACACCTTC	CAWNSGGYGYTF
-	TRBV27	-	TRBJ2-5	TGTGCCAGCAGTTTATATCCAGGAGGGGAGACCCAGTACTTC	CASSLYPGGETQYF
-	TRBV9	-	TRBJ2-1	TGTGCCAGCAGCCCCGGATTAGCGGTGTACAATGAGCAGTTCTTC	CASSPGLAVYNEQFF
-	TRBV13	-	TRBJ2-3	TGTGCCAGCAGGCGGGGCCACACAGATACGCAGTATTTT	CASRRGHTDTQYF
-	TRBV2	-	TRBJ2-1	TGTGCCAGCACCCTTGGGCAGTACAATGAGCAGTTCTTC	CASTLGQYNEQFF
-	TRBV25-1	once	TRBJ1-1	TGTGCCAGCAGTGAAGGACATAACACTGAAACTTTCTTT	CASSEGHNTETFF
-	TRBV14	-	TRBJ2-1	TGTGCCAGCAGCCAAGGGCTTCCATCGGGGCAGTTCTTC	CASSQGLPSGQFF
-	TRBV7-9	-	TRBJ2-3	TGTGCCAGCAGCTTAGCGGCCACAGATACGCAGTATTTT	CASSLAATDTQYF
-	TRBV5-4	-	TRBJ1-2	TGTGCCAGCAGCTTGTCGGGGAATAAGCACTATGGCTACACCTTC	CASSLSGNKHYGYTF
-	TRBV27	few	TRBJ2-6	TGTGCCAGCAGTTTCGGGCGGGGAGGGGCCAACGTCCTGACTTTC	CASSFGRGGANVLTF
-	TRBV5-4	-	TRBJ2-7	TGTGCCAGCAGCCCCCAGGCCTCCTACGAGCAGTACTTC	CASSPQASYEQYF
TRBD1	TRBV6-6	-	TRBJ2-7	TGTGCCAGCAGTCCCCGGACAGGGACGGGGCCCTACGAGCAGTACTTC	CASSPRTGTGPYEQYF
-	TRBV7-2	-	TRBJ2-7	TGTGCCAGCAGCTTAGTGACTAGAGGGCCCTACGAGCAGTACTTC	CASSLVTRGPYEQYF
TRBD1	TRBV27	-	TRBJ2-1	TGTGCCAGCAGTTTACGGACAGGGAGATTCTACAATGAGCAGTTCTTC	CASSLRTGRFYNEQFF
-	TRBV28	-	TRBJ2-7	TGTGCCAGCAGTACCCCTCAGGGCTACGAGCAGTACTTC	CASSTPQGYEQYF
TRBD2	TRBV5-1	-	TRBJ2-7	TGCGCCAGCAGCCCAGGACTAGCGGGGGCCTACGAGCAGTACTTC	CASSPGLAGAYEQYF
TRBD2	TRBV27	-	TRBJ2-3	TGTGCCAGCAGTTTTGGAGCGGGAATAAGCACAGATACGCAGTATTTT	CASSFGAGISTDTQYF
TRBD1	TRBV7-8	-	TRBJ2-3	TGTGCCAGCACCTCCGGGACAGGGCTCACAGATACGCAGTATTTT	CASTSGTGLTDTQYF
-	TRBV7-2	-	TRBJ1-5	TGTGCCAGCAGCTTAGATGGGATCGGGGGTCAGCCCCAGCATTTT	CASSLDGIGGQPQHF
-	TRBV7-2	-	TRBJ1-5	TGTGCCAGCAGCTTAGGATCCGGGTATCAGCCCCAGCATTTT	CASSLGSGYQPQHF
-	TRBV27	few	TRBJ1-1	TGTGCCAGCAGTTTCGTCGAACCGGGACACGAGAACACTGAAGCTTTCTTT	CASSFVEPGHENTEAFF
TRBD2	TRBV6-1	-	TRBJ2-5	TGTGCCAGCAGTTTTCCGACTAGCGGAGAAGAGACCCAGTACTTC	CASSFPTSGEETQYF
-	TRBV29-1	-	TRBJ1-6	TGCAGCGTTGCAGACGGTTCACCCCTCCACTTT	CSVADGSPLHF
TRBD1	TRBV18	once	TRBJ2-7	TGTGCCAGCTCACCGGGACAGGGGGCGATCTACGAGCAGTACTTC	CASSPGQGAIYEQYF
TRBD2	TRBV12-5	-	TRBJ2-2	TGTGCTAGTGGTTTCTTCGGGACTAGCGCTTTAGAGGGGACCGGGGAGCTGTTTTTT	CASGFFGTSALEGTGELFF
TRBD1	TRBV7-7	-	TRBJ2-5	TGTGCCAGCAGCGCAACAGGGGGCTCGGGGACCCAGTACTTC	CASSATGGSGTQYF
TRBD1	TRBV6-1	-	TRBJ1-2	TGTGCCAGCAGTGAAGGACAGGGCCAAAACTATGGCTACACCTTC	CASSEGQGQNYGYTF